These 5 T cell receptor beta chains were sequenced from one sample in a study of blood T cell repertoires in COVID-19. Clones were sequenced by immunoSEQ multiplex PCR, and TCRdb holds only the in-frame ones, with some missing. The repertoire has roughly 410,000 clones, more than 75% of them found once; the top ten carry about 2.1%. The sequenced sample was peripheral blood. The receptors originated from an older woman with COVID-19, enrolled during active disease.

The chain links TRBV11-2 to TRBJ2-7; D may be TRBD1 (5 bases). V was pared by 0 bases and J by 2 bases, with 11 bases between. The CDR3 sequence is 15 residues long. The germline CDR1 and CDR2 sequences are SGHAT and FQNNGV. This chain's CDR3 is CASSLDGGRAYEQYF. CDR3 DNA: TGTGCCAGCAGCTTAGATGGTGGCAGGGCCTACGAGCAGTACTTC.

In its sample, this clone was seen a few times. The CDR3 nucleotides read TGTGCCAGTAGTGCGACAGGGGGGAATCGCAATCAGCCCCAGCATTTT. Its protein is CASSATGGNRNQPQHF. The V and J genes are TRBV19 and TRBJ1-5; TRBD1 matches at 9 bases. V lost 5 bases to trimming and J lost 2 bases; unmatched junction nucleotides: 7. Germline values: CDR1 LNHDA, CDR2 SQIVND (reference sequence). This CDR3 contains 16 residues. Based on the CDR3 plus reference TRBV19 and TRBJ1-5, the full variable domain is DGGITQSPKYLFRKEGQNVTLSCEQNLNHDAMYWYRQDPGQGLRLIYYSQIVNDFQKGDIAEGYSVSREKKESFPLTVTSAQKNPTAFYLCASSATGGNRNQPQHFGDGTRLSIL.

This sequence joins TRBV7-7 and TRBJ2-7; maybe TRBD1 (6 bases). The germline CDR1 and CDR2 sequences are SSHAT and FNYEAQ (reference sequence). The CDR3 is 13 residues long. The V end lost 5 bases, the J end lost 0 bases, and 8 bases lay between the germline ends. The CDR3 reads CASSGQSSYEQYF. As DNA, the CDR3 is TGTGCCAGCAGCGGACAGAGCTCCTACGAGCAGTACTTC.

The chain couples TRBV27 to TRBJ2-1, with D possibly TRBD2 on 6 matching bases. The V end was cut by 0 bases, the J end by 5 bases, with 14 bases between. This CDR3 spans 16 amino acids. Germline CDR1 and CDR2: MNHEY and SMNVEV (reference sequence). For the CDR3, the DNA is TGTGCCAGCAGTTTATCGAGGAGGGTTCCCAACAATGAGCAGTTCTTC. Translated, it gives CASSLSRRVPNNEQFF.

This chain joins TRBV24-1 and TRBJ2-5, with a possible D match to TRBD1 (6 bases). Trimming took off 3 bases at V and 5 bases at J, with 15 bases between the two ends. The germline V gene has CDR1 KGHDR and CDR2 SFDVKD. There are 15 residues in the CDR3. The CDR3 coding sequence is TGTGCCACCAGTGATCCCGGGACAAGGGAGGAGACCCAGTACTTC. This translates into CATSDPGTREETQYF.